This T cell receptor beta chain was profiled in a study of cytomegalovirus exposure and HLA in healthy donors. Study in general: Researchers previously reported finding fewer than 120 million unique TCR beta sequences from about 200 million T cells.

With regard to this clone: The antigen remains undetermined.

It was with 60 Vbeta and 13 Jbeta primers that the PCR ran. Here immunoSEQ multiplex PCR was the method, and the copy in TCRdb shows in-frame clones only, minus some. This sample has roughly 150,000 clones, with roughly 85% found just once. The CDR3 totals 15 residues. The germline CDR1 and CDR2 sequences are MDHEN and SYDVKM. V lost 0 bases and J lost 7; bases outside the gene matches: 8. General study findings and limits: As a later analysis showed, a missense DCLRE1C variant was linked to trimming of TCR beta V- and J-genes. As a later analysis revealed, the rate of TCR association differed by HLA locus, with DRB1 most and HLA-C fewest. Indistinguishability led to the exclusion of some V segments, TRBV6-2 and TRBV6-3 included.

The receptor comes from a man aged 25-40 years in good health and CMV-seronegative. Sequencing was performed on PBMCs. This chain joins TRBV28 and TRBJ1-2, with 7 bases aligning to TRBD1. This CDR3 is CASSLWDRSGGGYTF. CDR3 nucleotide sequence: TGTGCCAGCAGTTTATGGGACAGGAGCGGGGGTGGCTACACCTTC.